Listed below are T cell receptor beta chains from one sample, sequenced in a study of blood T cell repertoires in COVID-19. TCRdb's copy holds only in-frame clones and misses some; the assay was immunoSEQ multiplex PCR. The sample records about 220,000 clones, roughly 83% being singletons. Sequenced: PBMCs or T cells enriched from blood (not recorded which). All receptors come from a woman aged 40 to 50 with acute COVID-19. Both conserved end residues are part of each CDR3. The D gene is left open where the match is weak. Expanded clones get a size class; other rows say once, few or many, or leave the size out.

D gene: TRBD1; V gene: TRBV7-6; clone size: NA; J gene: TRBJ1-6; CDR3 DNA: TGTGCCAGCAGCACCTGGACAGGGCATAATTCACCCCTCCACTTT; CDR3 protein: CASSTWTGHNSPLHF
D gene: NA; V gene: TRBV5-1; clone size: NA; J gene: TRBJ1-1; CDR3 DNA: TGCGCCAGCAGCGCATTTCCGGGACAAACTGAAGCTTTCTTT; CDR3 protein: CASSAFPGQTEAFF
D gene: TRBD2; V gene: TRBV28; clone size: once; J gene: TRBJ2-2; CDR3 DNA: TGTGCCAGCACCTGGGGGGGGGCGAACACCGGGGAGCTGTTTTTT; CDR3 protein: CASTWGGANTGELFF
D gene: NA; V gene: TRBV5-4; clone size: NA; J gene: TRBJ2-7; CDR3 DNA: TGTGCCAGCAGCTTGAGCGCGGACAGTGCCGAGCAGTACTTC; CDR3 protein: CASSLSADSAEQYF
D gene: NA; V gene: TRBV28; clone size: NA; J gene: TRBJ2-7; CDR3 DNA: TGTGCCAGCAGTTTAGGCAGGGGTGGCGAGCAGTACTTC; CDR3 protein: CASSLGRGGEQYF
D gene: NA; V gene: TRBV5-1; clone size: few; J gene: TRBJ2-5; CDR3 DNA: TGCGCCAGCAGCTTGATACAGGGACAAGAGACCCAGTACTTC; CDR3 protein: CASSLIQGQETQYF
D gene: NA; V gene: TRBV19; clone size: once; J gene: TRBJ2-2; CDR3 DNA: TGTGCCAGTAATTCCGGGGAGAACACCGGGGAGCTGTTTTTT; CDR3 protein: CASNSGENTGELFF
D gene: TRBD1; V gene: TRBV5-6; clone size: NA; J gene: TRBJ2-7; CDR3 DNA: TGTGCCAGCAGCCTACGACAGGGAAGGAGTGAGCAGTACTTC; CDR3 protein: CASSLRQGRSEQYF
D gene: NA; V gene: TRBV24-1; clone size: NA; J gene: TRBJ2-7; CDR3 DNA: TGTGCCACCAGTGATTTCAGGCAGGGCGCCTACGAGCAGTACTTC; CDR3 protein: CATSDFRQGAYEQYF
D gene: NA; V gene: TRBV9; clone size: NA; J gene: TRBJ2-1; CDR3 DNA: TGTGCCAGCAGCGTAGGTGGACTCCCCTCCTACTACAATGAGCAGTTCTTC; CDR3 protein: CASSVGGLPSYYNEQFF
D gene: NA; V gene: TRBV28; clone size: NA; J gene: TRBJ1-1; CDR3 DNA: TGTGCCAGCAGTTCCCCCTATGCGGGGAAGGGCACTGAAGCTTTCTTT; CDR3 protein: CASSSPYAGKGTEAFF
D gene: NA; V gene: TRBV19; clone size: NA; J gene: TRBJ1-1; CDR3 DNA: TGTGCCAGTAGTTTTTCACTCTACGACGGGAGTAGAGCTTTCTTT; CDR3 protein: CASSFSLYDGSRAFF
D gene: TRBD2; V gene: TRBV7-9; clone size: NA; J gene: TRBJ2-7; CDR3 DNA: TGTGCCAGCAGCCCTCCGGACAGGGGACTAGCGGCCTACGAGCAGTACTTC; CDR3 protein: CASSPPDRGLAAYEQYF
D gene: TRBD1; V gene: TRBV6-1; clone size: NA; J gene: TRBJ1-2; CDR3 DNA: TGTGCCAGCAGTGAAGCCCGACAGGGGGCGGGTGGCTACACCTTC; CDR3 protein: CASSEARQGAGGYTF
D gene: TRBD1; V gene: TRBV6-5; clone size: NA; J gene: TRBJ1-6; CDR3 DNA: TGTGCCAGCAGTCCGGGACAGGAGAATTCACCCCTCCACTTT; CDR3 protein: CASSPGQENSPLHF
D gene: TRBD2; V gene: TRBV10-3; clone size: NA; J gene: TRBJ2-7; CDR3 DNA: TGTGCCATCAGTGAGTCTACTAGCGGGGTCTACGAGCAGTACTTC; CDR3 protein: CAISESTSGVYEQYF
D gene: TRBD2; V gene: TRBV7-2; clone size: NA; J gene: TRBJ2-3; CDR3 DNA: TGTGCCAGCAGCTTATTCCCCCCAACTAGCGGGAGTTGGACAGATACGCAGTATTTT; CDR3 protein: CASSLFPPTSGSWTDTQYF
D gene: NA; V gene: TRBV19; clone size: NA; J gene: TRBJ2-6; CDR3 DNA: TGTGCCAGTAGTATAATCGGGAGCCCTAGCTCTGGGGCCAACGTCCTGACTTTC; CDR3 protein: CASSIIGSPSSGANVLTF
D gene: NA; V gene: TRBV19; clone size: once; J gene: TRBJ2-1; CDR3 DNA: TGTGCCAGTAGTATAAGAAGCGGATTAGCCTACAATGAGCAGTTCTTC; CDR3 protein: CASSIRSGLAYNEQFF
D gene: NA; V gene: TRBV7-2; clone size: NA; J gene: TRBJ2-2; CDR3 DNA: TGTGCCAGCAGTTCCCAAGGGGGGGCAGGGGAGCTGTTTTTT; CDR3 protein: CASSSQGGAGELFF
D gene: NA; V gene: TRBV20-1; clone size: NA; J gene: TRBJ2-3; CDR3 DNA: TGCAGTGCTAGTACTTTGGGAGGGGGGGCGCAGTATTTT; CDR3 protein: CSASTLGGGAQYF
D gene: TRBD1; V gene: TRBV3-1/TRBV3-2; clone size: NA; J gene: TRBJ2-5; CDR3 DNA: TGTGCCAGCAGCGAACCCACAGGGGGCCAAGAGACCCAGTACTTC; CDR3 protein: CASSEPTGGQETQYF
D gene: NA; V gene: TRBV5-5; clone size: NA; J gene: TRBJ1-6; CDR3 DNA: TGTGCCAGCGACGTAATCGGAGGTGGCGCAAATTCACCCCTCCACTTT; CDR3 protein: CASDVIGGGANSPLHF
D gene: TRBD2; V gene: TRBV7-3; clone size: NA; J gene: TRBJ2-1; CDR3 DNA: TGTGCCAGCAGCTCGGGACTAGCGGGGGACAATGAGCAGTTCTTC; CDR3 protein: CASSSGLAGDNEQFF
D gene: TRBD1; V gene: TRBV6-2/TRBV6-3; clone size: NA; J gene: TRBJ1-6; CDR3 DNA: TGTGCCAGCAGCGGACAGGGCAGATCACCCCTCCACTTT; CDR3 protein: CASSGQGRSPLHF
D gene: NA; V gene: TRBV5-4; clone size: few; J gene: TRBJ1-2; CDR3 DNA: TGTGCCAGCAGCTCCGGGACATTAGCTAACTATGGCTACACCTTC; CDR3 protein: CASSSGTLANYGYTF
D gene: NA; V gene: TRBV7-2; clone size: NA; J gene: TRBJ1-5; CDR3 DNA: TGTGCCAGCAGCTTTCGGGGTAATCAGCCCCAGCATTTT; CDR3 protein: CASSFRGNQPQHF
D gene: NA; V gene: TRBV19; clone size: NA; J gene: TRBJ1-5; CDR3 DNA: TGTGCCAGTACCGCACCGGGACACTATAGCAATCAGCCCCAGCATTTT; CDR3 protein: CASTAPGHYSNQPQHF
D gene: NA; V gene: TRBV27; clone size: NA; J gene: TRBJ2-3; CDR3 DNA: TGTGCCAGCAATATGGGAGCAGATACGCAGTATTTT; CDR3 protein: CASNMGADTQYF
D gene: NA; V gene: TRBV5-4; clone size: NA; J gene: TRBJ1-2; CDR3 DNA: TGTGCCAGCAGCTTAGGGGGGGATGGCTACACCTTC; CDR3 protein: CASSLGGDGYTF
D gene: NA; V gene: TRBV2; clone size: once; J gene: TRBJ1-5; CDR3 DNA: TGTGCCAGCATGACGGGGGGTTCGGGCCCCCAGCATTTT; CDR3 protein: CASMTGGSGPQHF
D gene: NA; V gene: TRBV7-3; clone size: NA; J gene: TRBJ2-1; CDR3 DNA: TGTGCCAGCAGCTTAACGGGAGGCGGTTCCTACAATGAGCAGTTCTTC; CDR3 protein: CASSLTGGGSYNEQFF
D gene: TRBD1; V gene: TRBV7-9; clone size: NA; J gene: TRBJ1-2; CDR3 DNA: TGTGCCAGCAGCTTCTCCCGACAGGGGGCCTCCACCTTC; CDR3 protein: CASSFSRQGASTF
D gene: TRBD1; V gene: TRBV4-2; clone size: NA; J gene: TRBJ2-7; CDR3 DNA: TGTGCCAGCAGCCACACAGGGGAATACCCCTACGAGCAGTACTTC; CDR3 protein: CASSHTGEYPYEQYF
D gene: NA; V gene: TRBV9; clone size: NA; J gene: TRBJ2-1; CDR3 DNA: TGTGCCAGCAGCGTAGGGCCCAGCAATGAGCAGTTCTTC; CDR3 protein: CASSVGPSNEQFF
D gene: NA; V gene: TRBV7-9; clone size: NA; J gene: TRBJ1-4; CDR3 DNA: TGTGCCAGCGCAAAGGAGTGGGGAGCTAATGAAAAACTGTTTTTT; CDR3 protein: CASAKEWGANEKLFF
D gene: TRBD1; V gene: TRBV2; clone size: once; J gene: TRBJ1-4; CDR3 DNA: TGTGCCAGCAGTGACGACAGGGGAAGGGAAAAACTGTTTTTT; CDR3 protein: CASSDDRGREKLFF
D gene: TRBD2; V gene: TRBV7-6; clone size: few; J gene: TRBJ2-1; CDR3 DNA: TGTGCCAGCAGCACCGGTGTAGCGGGACTCCTGTTCAATGAGCAGTTCTTC; CDR3 protein: CASSTGVAGLLFNEQFF
D gene: TRBD1; V gene: TRBV28; clone size: NA; J gene: TRBJ2-1; CDR3 DNA: TGTGCCAGCAGTTTAGTGGACAGGGCGTCCAATGAGCAGTTCTTC; CDR3 protein: CASSLVDRASNEQFF
D gene: TRBD1; V gene: TRBV6-5; clone size: NA; J gene: TRBJ1-5; CDR3 DNA: TGTGCCAGCAGTCGCGGACAGGGCAATCAGCCCCAGCATTTT; CDR3 protein: CASSRGQGNQPQHF
D gene: NA; V gene: TRBV4-2; clone size: many; J gene: TRBJ1-1; CDR3 DNA: TGTGCCAGCAGCCAAGTGTCGTCCGGGGGAACTGAAGCTTTCTTT; CDR3 protein: CASSQVSSGGTEAFF
D gene: NA; V gene: TRBV12-3/TRBV12-4; clone size: few; J gene: TRBJ1-1; CDR3 DNA: TGTGCCAGCAGGCCTCGGGGGAACACTGAAGCTTTCTTT; CDR3 protein: CASRPRGNTEAFF
D gene: NA; V gene: TRBV28; clone size: many; J gene: TRBJ1-2; CDR3 DNA: TGTGCCAGCAGTCTGACCTCAGGGATTAACTATGGCTACACCTTC; CDR3 protein: CASSLTSGINYGYTF
D gene: NA; V gene: TRBV5-1; clone size: NA; J gene: TRBJ2-1; CDR3 DNA: TGCGCCAGCGCCTCCGGGTGGAGTGAGCAGTTCTTC; CDR3 protein: CASASGWSEQFF
D gene: NA; V gene: TRBV4-3; clone size: NA; J gene: TRBJ2-1; CDR3 DNA: TGCGCCAGCAGCTCCCACGAGGGGACTCTACCTGAGCAGTTCTTC; CDR3 protein: CASSSHEGTLPEQFF
D gene: TRBD1; V gene: TRBV7-9; clone size: NA; J gene: TRBJ1-2; CDR3 DNA: TGTGCCAGCAGCCCCACAGGGGATTATAACTATGGCTACACCTTC; CDR3 protein: CASSPTGDYNYGYTF
D gene: TRBD2; V gene: TRBV19; clone size: once; J gene: TRBJ2-5; CDR3 DNA: TGTGCCAGTAGTATAGTGGGCGGGACTAGCGGAGAGACCCAGTACTTC; CDR3 protein: CASSIVGGTSGETQYF
D gene: NA; V gene: TRBV3-1/TRBV3-2; clone size: NA; J gene: TRBJ1-2; CDR3 DNA: TGTGCCAGCAGCGGGAGATACTATGGCTACACCTTC; CDR3 protein: CASSGRYYGYTF
D gene: NA; V gene: TRBV7-2; clone size: few; J gene: TRBJ1-1; CDR3 DNA: TGTGCCAGCTTACCTAACCTCCTGAACACTGAAGCTTTCTTT; CDR3 protein: CASLPNLLNTEAFF
D gene: NA; V gene: TRBV5-6; clone size: NA; J gene: TRBJ1-4; CDR3 DNA: TGTGCCAGCAGCTGGAGGGCAGGGCGAGGAGAAAAACTGTTTTTT; CDR3 protein: CASSWRAGRGEKLFF
D gene: TRBD2; V gene: TRBV2; clone size: NA; J gene: TRBJ2-7; CDR3 DNA: TGTGCCAGCAGTGAAAGGGAGGGAGCCTACGAGCAGTACTTC; CDR3 protein: CASSEREGAYEQYF
D gene: TRBD2; V gene: TRBV27; clone size: NA; J gene: TRBJ2-7; CDR3 DNA: TGTGCCAGCAGTTTATCGTATGCTAGCGGGGGCTACGAGCAGTACTTC; CDR3 protein: CASSLSYASGGYEQYF
D gene: NA; V gene: TRBV5-1; clone size: once; J gene: TRBJ2-5; CDR3 DNA: TGCGCCAGCAGCTTGGCCGGGTTGGAGACCCAGTACTTC; CDR3 protein: CASSLAGLETQYF
D gene: NA; V gene: TRBV11-3; clone size: NA; J gene: TRBJ1-1; CDR3 DNA: TGTGCCAGCAGCCTCACAAGGAACACTGAAGCTTTCTTT; CDR3 protein: CASSLTRNTEAFF